A single sample gave rise to the 27 T cell receptor beta chains below, sequenced in a study of shared clonotypes between healthy human individuals. The method was immunoSEQ multiplex PCR; TCRdb's version includes in-frame clones alone and lacks a portion of them. The sample has some 1,100,000 clones; approximately 80% are singletons. What was sequenced was memory CD4+ T cells from PBMCs. The sample's subset: CD45RA-negative fraction. The receptors were sampled from a man aged 18 to 29 in good health. Some clones in this sample may be carry-over from other donors' samples.

The J gene is TRBJ2-7, the V gene TRBV9, with D perhaps matching TRBD2 (6 bases). Germline V gene data show CDR1 as SGDLS and CDR2 as YYNGEE. V dropped 1 base and J dropped 1 base, with 12 bases sitting between them. The CDR3 has 15 residues. The CDR3 bases are TGTGCCAGCAGCGTAAGACCGGGAGTTTCCTACGAGCAGTACTTC. It encodes CASSVRPGVSYEQYF.

This CDR3 reads CASSVGSGSSEQFF. For the CDR3, the DNA is TGTGCCAGCAGCGTAGGTTCGGGATCCTCTGAGCAGTTCTTC. The chain employs TRBV9 and TRBJ2-1; maybe TRBD2 (5 bases). V was pared by 0 bases and J by 9 bases, with 13 bases between. This CDR3 contains 14 residues. Germline CDR1 is SGDLS and CDR2 is YYNGEE.

The rearrangement uses TRBV4-1 and TRBJ1-4, with a weak D call TRBD1 (6 bases). The CDR3 is 14 residues long. V was trimmed by 1 base and J by 10 bases, leaving 13 bases between them. Germline assignment: CDR1 MGHRA and CDR2 YSYEKL. In DNA form, the CDR3 reads TGCGCCAGCAGCCAAGCAGGGAAAGGGGGAAAACTGTTTTTT. Its protein is CASSQAGKGGKLFF.

The rearrangement uses TRBV5-1 and TRBJ2-1; tentatively, D is TRBD1 or TRBD2 (7 bases each). Between the trimmed V and J ends, which lost 0 bases and 9 bases, there was a span of 22 bases. CDR1 and CDR2 from the germline V gene are SGHRS and YFSETQ. This CDR3 spans 17 amino acids. The CDR3, as DNA: TGCGCCAGCAGCTTGGTAGGGCGGGAGAGGGGGCAGGGTGAGCAGTTCTTC. It yields the protein CASSLVGRERGQGEQFF.

V and J are TRBV29-1 and TRBJ2-5, with a possible D match to TRBD2 (5 bases). The CDR3 consists of 12 residues. The germline V gene encodes CDR1 SQVTM and CDR2 ANQGSEA. The germline V and J ends were trimmed by 4 bases and 2 bases, with 8 bases remaining between them. For the CDR3, the DNA is TGCAGCGTTGGTTGGGAGCAAGAGACCCAGTACTTC. It yields the protein CSVGWEQETQYF.

V is TRBV28 and J is TRBJ2-7; possibly TRBD1 or TRBD2 for D (5 bases each). V was shortened by 3 bases and J by 7 bases, with 19 bases between the two germline ends. From germline, CDR1 is MDHEN and CDR2 SYDVKM. CDR3 length: 15 residues. CDR3 loop: CASSLAGPRGGEQYF. CDR3 DNA: TGTGCCAGCAGTTTGGCCGGGCCTCGTGGGGGAGAGCAGTACTTC.

This rearrangement joins TRBV10-3 to TRBJ2-5; 10 nucleotides match TRBD2. The CDR3 consists of 15 residues. V lost 6 bases, J lost 5 bases, and 9 bases stayed unmatched. Germline V gene sequence: CDR1 ENHRY, CDR2 SYGVKD. Written as DNA, the CDR3 is TGTGCCATCAGCGTAGCGGGAGGCCGGGGGGAGACCCAGTACTTC. Translated, it gives CAISVAGGRGETQYF.

This clone was seen more than once but under ten times. In the same sample, other DNA sequences code for this CDR3. The chain couples TRBV11-2 to TRBJ2-1; no clear D gene. The germline V gene has CDR1 SGHAT and CDR2 FQNNGV. The CDR3 extends over 13 amino acids. The V gene lost 1 base and the J gene lost 5 bases, with 6 bases spanning the gap. This CDR3 reads CASSLGRNNEQFF. CDR3 sequence (DNA): TGTGCCAGCAGCTTAGGCAGAAACAATGAGCAGTTCTTC. The variable domain in full, with the rest retrieved from reference TRBV11-2 and TRBJ2-1, is EAGVAQSPRYKIIEKRQSVAFWCNPISGHATLYWYQQILGQGPKLLIQFQNNGVVDDSQLPKDRFSAERLKGVDSTLKIQPAKLEDSAVYLCASSLGRNNEQFFGPGTRLTVL.

The J gene is TRBJ1-6, the V gene TRBV18; no clear D. Looked up from germline, CDR1 is KGHSH and CDR2 is LQKENI. This CDR3 spans 16 amino acids. With 4 bases removed from V and 10 bases from J, the gap between germline ends came to 20 bases. CDR3 coding DNA: TGTGCCAGCTCACTGAACTTTGACCTCGCTCTGTCACCCCTCCACTTT. Translated: CASSLNFDLALSPLHF. The whole variable domain, filled in from reference TRBV18 and TRBJ1-6, reads NAGVMQNPRHLVRRRGQEARLRCSPMKGHSHVYWYRQLPEEGLKFMVYLQKENIIDESGMPKERFSAEFPKEGPSILRIQQVVRGDSAAYFCASSLNFDLALSPLHFGNGTRLTVT.

The rearrangement links TRBV10-3 to TRBJ2-3; TRBD2 matches at 14 bases. Germline-derived CDR1 and CDR2 are ENHRY and SYGVKD. V gave up 6 bases and J gave up 3 bases; unmatched junction bases: 14. The CDR3 contains 19 residues. CDR3 sequence (DNA): TGTGCCATCAGCCGTGGACTAGCGGGAGGTGGTGGAAGGACAGATACGCAGTATTTT. Its protein product is CAISRGLAGGGGRTDTQYF.

This CDR3 is CASSEMAHEQFF. The DNA of the CDR3 is TGTGCCAGCAGTGAAATGGCACATGAGCAGTTCTTC. The V gene is TRBV2, the J gene TRBJ2-1; no reliable D call. With 2 bases removed from V and 8 bases from J, the gap between germline ends came to 7 bases. The germline V gene encodes CDR1 SNHLY and CDR2 FYNNEI. The CDR3 has 12 residues.

V and J are TRBV7-2 and TRBJ2-2; TRBD2 matches 7 bases. Germline assignment: CDR1 SGHTA and CDR2 FQGNSA. There are 16 residues in the CDR3. The V gene end was trimmed by 7 bases and the J gene end by 4 bases; junction bases not matched to a gene: 12. The CDR3 DNA sequence: TGTGCCAGCACCCTAAGGGGAGGGTCACTCACCGGGGAGCTGTTTTTT. Amino acid sequence: CASTLRGGSLTGELFF.

The chain combines TRBV5-4 with TRBJ1-1; a possible D gene is TRBD1 (5 bases). The CDR3 runs to 15 residues. Per the germline V gene, CDR1 is SGHNT and CDR2 is YYREEE (reference sequence). V gave up 4 bases and J gave up 0 bases, with 13 bases separating them. The CDR3 sequence is CASSAQGWMNTEAFF. CDR3 DNA sequence: TGTGCCAGCAGCGCCCAGGGATGGATGAACACTGAAGCTTTCTTT.

The chain links TRBV10-3 to TRBJ2-7, with TRBD2 matching 13 bases. This CDR3 contains 14 residues. The V and J ends lost 6 bases and 5 bases, in that order; junction bases with no gene match: 4. Germline-derived CDR1 and CDR2 are ENHRY and SYGVKD. The CDR3 nucleotides read TGTGCCATCAGCCCGGGACTAGCGGGACACGAGCAGTACTTC. As protein: CAISPGLAGHEQYF.

This clone was seen once. Within the sample, other DNA sequences also encode this same CDR3. The rearrangement links TRBV6-5 to TRBJ2-5; weak D call: TRBD1 (5 bases). The germline V gene has CDR1 MNHEY and CDR2 SVGAGI. V was shortened by 5 bases and J by 1 base, with 11 bases between the two germline ends. CDR3 length: 14 amino acids. The CDR3 spells CASSPYRGQETQYF. The CDR3 bases are TGTGCCAGCAGTCCCTATAGGGGCCAAGAGACCCAGTACTTC.

This clone has just a few counts. This chain joins TRBV4-1 and TRBJ2-7; possibly TRBD2 for D (6 bases). Germline V lookup: CDR1 MGHRA, CDR2 YSYEKL. The V end lost 0 bases, the J end lost 2 bases, and 23 bases lay between the germline ends. The CDR3 spans 19 residues. The DNA of the CDR3 is TGCGCCAGCAGCCAAGATCGTCACGTTCCCGGGGGTACCGCCTACGAGCAGTACTTC. Protein: CASSQDRHVPGGTAYEQYF.

This rearrangement joins TRBV5-1 to TRBJ1-4; TRBD1 matches at 7 bases. The junction had 4 bases not matched to a gene; V was cut back by 4 bases and J by 4 bases. Per germline, CDR1 SGHRS and CDR2 YFSETQ. This CDR3 region has 14 residues. CDR3 amino acids: CASSTQGINEKLFF. In DNA form, the CDR3 reads TGCGCCAGCAGCACACAGGGGATTAATGAAAAACTGTTTTTT.

The rearrangement uses TRBV30 and TRBJ2-7; weak D call: TRBD2 (6 bases). Germline CDR1 GTSNPN, CDR2 SVGIG (reference sequence). This CDR3 contains 12 residues. Trimming took off 5 bases at V and 0 bases at J, with 8 bases between the two ends. CDR3 sequence: CAWGGSSYEQYF. In DNA form, the CDR3 reads TGTGCCTGGGGGGGGAGCTCCTACGAGCAGTACTTC.

The chain is built from TRBV10-3 and TRBJ1-5; TRBD1 is a possible D gene (6 bases). Germline CDR1 reads ENHRY; CDR2 reads SYGVKD. The CDR3 runs 14 residues. The germline V and J ends were trimmed by 4 bases and 6 bases, with 13 bases remaining between them. Written as DNA, the CDR3 is TGTGCCATCAGTGCCGCAGGGGTCGGTCAGCCCCAGCATTTT. The encoded protein is CAISAAGVGQPQHF.

The chain is built from TRBV6-1 and TRBJ1-2, with a tentative D call TRBD1 (5 bases). From germline, CDR1 is MNHNS and CDR2 SASEGT. The CDR3 extends over 14 amino acids. V lost 1 base and J lost 0, with 6 bases in between. CDR3 in DNA: TGTGCCAGCAGTGAAGGGGGCTCTAACTATGGCTACACCTTC. Protein product: CASSEGGSNYGYTF.

V is TRBV10-3 and J is TRBJ1-1, with D uncertain. The CDR3 spans 14 residues. Deletions cut 3 bases from V and 10 bases from J, with 18 bases between. Germline values: CDR1 ENHRY, CDR2 SYGVKD. Here the CDR3 reads CAISDGRLPEGAFF. The CDR3 bases are TGTGCCATCAGTGACGGACGACTACCTGAGGGAGCTTTCTTT.

The chain is built from TRBV6-6 and TRBJ2-7, with 10 bases identical to TRBD1. This CDR3 contains 14 residues. CDR1 and CDR2 from the germline V gene are MNHNY and SVGAGI (reference sequence). V lost 6 bases to trimming and J lost 4 bases; unmatched junction nucleotides: 6. The DNA of the CDR3 is TGTGCCAGCAGCCGGGGACAGGGGAAATACGAGCAGTACTTC. This encodes CASSRGQGKYEQYF.

The rearrangement links TRBV7-3 to TRBJ2-1, with TRBD2 matching over 9 bases. Trimming removed 2 bases from V and 6 bases from J; junction bases left unmatched: 11. Germline loops: CDR1 SGHTA, CDR2 FQGTGA. This CDR3 has 17 residues. The CDR3 DNA reads TGTGCCAGCAGCTTAGGTTCCCGGGTTAGCGGGAGCAATGAGCAGTTCTTC. The encoded protein is CASSLGSRVSGSNEQFF.

This rearrangement joins TRBV5-1 to TRBJ1-4; D is uncertain. CDR1 is SGHRS, CDR2 YFSETQ, per germline. The CDR3 extends over 15 amino acids. Trimming removed 2 bases at V and 8 bases at J, with 16 bases between. The CDR3 reads CASSFLPGVGEKLFF. The CDR3 DNA follows: TGCGCCAGCAGCTTCTTGCCCGGGGTCGGAGAAAAACTGTTTTTT. Complete variable domain (other parts from reference TRBV5-1 and TRBJ1-4): KAGVTQTPRYLIKTRGQQVTLSCSPISGHRSVSWYQQTPGQGLQFLFEYFSETQRNKGNFPGRFSGRQFSNSRSEMNVSTLELGDSALYLCASSFLPGVGEKLFFGSGTQLSVL.

The chain couples TRBV7-9 to TRBJ1-4; D perhaps matches TRBD1 (5 bases). The germline V and J ends were trimmed by 0 bases and 6 bases, with 20 bases remaining between them. Per the germline V gene, CDR1 is SEHNR and CDR2 is FQNEAQ (reference sequence). The CDR3 totals 18 residues. CDR3 loop: CASSLALYSVPRDEKLFF. The CDR3 DNA reads TGTGCCAGCAGCTTAGCGCTTTACTCGGTTCCCAGGGATGAAAAACTGTTTTTT. The full variable domain, with the rest looked up from reference TRBV7-9 and TRBJ1-4, is DTGVSQNPRHKITKRGQNVTFRCDPISEHNRLYWYRQTLGQGPEFLTYFQNEAQLEKSRLLSDRFSAERPKGSFSTLEIQRTEQGDSAMYLCASSLALYSVPRDEKLFFGSGTQLSVL.

This chain links TRBV2 with TRBJ2-7; D not resolved. This CDR3 spans 12 amino acids. Germline loops: CDR1 SNHLY, CDR2 FYNNEI. V was shortened by 6 bases and J by 0 bases, with 6 bases between the two germline ends. CDR3 sequence: CASRSYSYEQYF. DNA of the CDR3: TGTGCCAGCAGGAGTTACTCCTACGAGCAGTACTTC.

This clone has a single count. The V gene is TRBV10-3, the J gene TRBJ2-1; a weak D match, TRBD2 (6 bases). The CDR3 contains 18 residues. The V and J ends lost 2 bases and 1 base respectively, with 18 bases between them. Germline CDR1 is ENHRY and CDR2 is SYGVKD. This CDR3 is CAISEKLLAGPSYNEQFF. The CDR3 bases are TGTGCCATCAGTGAGAAACTCTTGGCGGGACCTTCCTACAATGAGCAGTTCTTC.